Listed below are T cell receptor beta chains from one sample, sequenced in a study of shared clonotypes between healthy human individuals. Profiled with immunoSEQ multiplex PCR; TCRdb holds only in-frame clones, not every one. Among 980,000 or so clones, approximately 80% were seen once, and the ten largest hold 1.5%. Source material: memory CD4+ T cells sorted from blood. These receptors all stem from a man in his late teens or twenties in good health. CDR3s include the opening cysteine and the closing phenylalanine or tryptophan. A D gene is named only where the DNA matches it firmly. A row's size may be missing; if present it is once, few, many or a size class.

d_call cdr3_length j_call v_call clone_size cdr3_aa cdr3_nt
TRBD1 13 TRBJ1-1 TRBV4-1 . CASSSHRGPEAFF TGCGCCAGCAGCTCTCACAGGGGACCTGAAGCTTTCTTT
TRBD2 16 TRBJ2-2 TRBV7-3 . CASSPLAGGSTGELFF TGTGCCAGCAGCCCTCTTGCGGGGGGCTCGACCGGGGAGCTGTTTTTT
. 14 TRBJ2-3 TRBV10-1 many CASSARTSTDTQYF TGCGCCAGCAGTGCACGGACTAGCACAGATACGCAGTATTTT
TRBD1 15 TRBJ2-7 TRBV6-6 few CASSYVDRGHLEQYF TGTGCCAGCAGTTACGTGGACAGGGGACACCTCGAGCAGTACTTC
. 12 TRBJ1-1 TRBV11-2 few CASSLAGLEAFF TGTGCCAGCAGCTTAGCGGGACTTGAAGCTTTCTTT
TRBD1 14 TRBJ1-5 TRBV5-8 . CASSLDRGNQPQHF TGTGCCAGCAGCTTGGACAGGGGAAATCAGCCCCAGCATTTT
TRBD1 13 TRBJ1-1 TRBV2 few CAIRGTGTTEAFF TGTGCCATCAGGGGGACAGGGACCACTGAAGCTTTCTTT
TRBD2 15 TRBJ2-7 TRBV18 . CASSPKRERSYEQYF TGTGCCAGCTCGCCAAAGCGGGAGAGGTCCTACGAGCAGTACTTC
. 14 TRBJ1-4 TRBV5-4 . CASSLRTDNEKLFF TGTGCCAGCAGCTTGAGGACGGACAATGAAAAACTGTTTTTT
. 13 TRBJ1-1 TRBV5-6 . CASSLYQDTEAFF TGTGCCAGCAGCTTATACCAGGACACTGAAGCTTTCTTT
TRBD2 13 TRBJ2-7 TRBV2 . CASSLAGPYEQYF TGTGCCAGCAGTCTAGCGGGGCCCTACGAGCAGTACTTC
. 13 TRBJ2-2 TRBV10-3 . CAIAGGRTGELFF TGTGCCATCGCAGGGGGGAGAACCGGGGAGCTGTTTTTT
TRBD2 15 TRBJ2-5 TRBV2 . CASSTSGRIEETQYF TGTGCCAGCAGTACTAGCGGGAGAATTGAGGAGACCCAGTACTTC
TRBD2 15 TRBJ2-3 TRBV27 . CASSLRLAQTDTQYF TGTGCCAGCAGTTTAAGACTAGCCCAAACAGATACGCAGTATTTT
TRBD1 11 TRBJ1-3 TRBV11-2 . CASSFGTGVYF TGTGCCAGCAGCTTCGGGACAGGAGTATATTTT
. 13 TRBJ2-6 TRBV27 . CASSLTGANVLTF TGTGCCAGCAGTTTAACTGGGGCCAACGTCCTGACTTTC